The clone carrying this T cell receptor beta chain was picked up one time. Antigen specificity is unknown. Measured with immunoSEQ multiplex PCR; TCRdb has only the in-frame clones, and not every one. The sample contains roughly 2,000,000 clones, over 85% of which appear only once. This sample is part of a study of shared clonotypes between healthy human individuals. Looking at the study overall: Those who served as donors were a couple of women and a few men between the ages of 18 and 49.

The CDR3 is made up of 16 amino acids. V lost 2 bases to trimming and J lost 4 bases; unmatched junction nucleotides: 6. Germline values: CDR1 SEHNR, CDR2 FQNEAQ (reference sequence). CD8 cells regarded as naive lacked CD45RO, were positively chosen for CCR7, and omitted terminally differentiated effector memory CD45RA+ cells. Findings of the study overall: A small donor pool kept down the genetic and exposure-history diversity that was represented. Rarefaction analysis demonstrated incomplete sorted-subset sequencing notwithstanding large depth.

The clonotype was recovered from a man in his late teens or twenties in good health. Specimen: naive CD8+ T cells sorted from blood. The V gene is TRBV7-9, the J gene TRBJ2-1; 9 nucleotides match TRBD2. DNA for the CDR3: TGTGCCAGCAGCTTACTAGCGGGATCGGGTTACAATGAGCAGTTCTTC. Protein sequence: CASSLLAGSGYNEQFF.